This T cell receptor (beta chain) was recorded in a study of cytomegalovirus exposure and HLA in healthy donors (dated by TCRdb to about 2017). Some background on the complete study: In an earlier analysis of under 750 of the donors, 276 Gb of sequence data and 100 million or so unique TCR beta sequences from 180 million or so T cells were reported. To decide whether each TCR beta V gene segment behaved as functional or pseudogenic, an earlier analysis of some 600 of the donors relied on high-throughput TCR beta sequencing. The study aimed to test whether cataloging public T cell receptors could reveal signatures of past pathogen exposure. A later genetic analysis used genome-wide SNP genotypes for about 65% of the roughly 670 donors, treating that subset as a discovery cohort. All discovery cohort repertoires had been generated using a single sequencing platform. Using immunosequencing, the study profiled T cell repertoires from fewer than 850 subjects and related those repertoires to cytomegalovirus serostatus. Alongside the repertoire data, information on donor age, sex, ethnicity and CMV serostatus was compiled. In the later analysis, no new phenotypic data were used to find candidate immune exposures; instead, reliance was placed on TCR beta sequences and their occurrence across donors. On average, roughly 250,000 unique TCR beta nucleotide sequences were sequenced per donor among fewer than 500 genotyped donors of the cohort, with 15% to 20% of those sequences being non-productive. A later analysis re-examined previously published TCR beta repertoires from over 500 donors and added high-resolution HLA genotyping to investigate patterns of TCR occurrence. HLA typing covered class I and class II loci at four-digit resolution. Of the 300 to 450 genotyped donors, roughly 80% fell in the genetic ancestry cluster associated with self-reported Caucasian donors. Roughly 5 DR-DQ haplotypes were handled as single units for association and clustering because linkage in the cohort was strong. An early release that covered roughly 600 HLA-typed donors contained 300 to 350 gigabases of sequencing data and 65 million to 100 million unique TCR sequences. To predict cytomegalovirus infection status, the study combined high-throughput TCR immunosequencing, statistical association of individual TCRs with disease status, and machine learning. Along with the roughly 610-subject first cohort, a separate validation cohort of roughly 110 different subjects was used. The number of typed donors differed by locus: about 629-630 for A, B, C, DRB1 and DQB1; approximately 530 for DQA1; some 610 for DPA1; and around 450 for DPB1.

The library was made by the immunoSEQ multiplex PCR assay. For the multiplex PCR, a mixture combining 60 forward primers for TCR Vbeta segments and 13 reverse primers for TCR Jbeta segments was used. Amplification of the CDR3 region of rearranged TCR beta genes was performed with a multiplex PCR assay on genomic DNA. Amplified TCR beta libraries were sequenced as 87-base-pair reads on the Illumina HiSeq System. The published analysis was carried out like this. A later analysis tallied 75 million to 95 million unique TCR beta chains across the 550 to 850 repertoires, and approximately 12 million of those chains were shared by two or more donors. To remove PCR and sequencing errors, raw reads were error-corrected and collapsed into unique sequences using a nearest-neighbor algorithm that merged closely related sequences. CDR3 sequences were aligned to IMGT reference sequences to assign V, D and J gene segments. For a sequence to be retained, at least a six-nucleotide match to both a V gene segment and a J gene segment was required. A rearrangement counted as productive if the CDR3 had no stop codons and remained in frame with V and J, and every other rearrangement counted as non-productive. CDR3 was defined by IMGT convention, running from the second conserved V-encoded cysteine to the conserved J-encoded phenylalanine. The earlier analysis of about 610 of the donors excluded any sequence lacking an unambiguous match to a single V gene segment. An earlier analysis of around 600 of the donors classified V segments as functional when productive rearrangements were above 56.7% and as segregating when the standard deviation between donors was above 5%. A statistical classification framework was developed to diagnose cytomegalovirus status using the catalog of TCR beta chain sequences. V and J gene assignment, in a later analysis, came from comparing TCR nucleotide sequences with IMGT/GENE-DB human TR gene sequences. Using the TCRdist pipeline, a later analysis assigned CDR3 sequences along with most-parsimonious VDJ recombination scenarios. In a later analysis, every TCR beta chain was defined by the combination of its CDR3 amino acid sequence and its V-gene family, and reads without a unique V-gene family were dropped. To address suspected cross-contamination and a sequencing artifact, a later analysis removed approximately 590 highly shared, low-generation-probability nucleotide sequences. In a later analysis, a clonal expansion index was calculated for each public chain from normalized within-repertoire ranks of inferred template counts. In a later analysis, generation probabilities were computed with a VDJ recombination model fitted to out-of-frame rearrangements, and the resulting probabilities were checked against IGoR. In a later analysis, hypergeometric tests were used to score TCR-TCR, TCR-HLA and TCR-CMV co-occurrence, with a repertoire-size bias correction applied to TCR pairs. To estimate false discovery rates, a later analysis permuted the HLA or CMV assignments 20 times. In a later analysis, co-occurring TCRs were grouped using DBSCAN, and TCRdist sequence similarity was added for clustering within HLA-allele-positive subsets. Co-occurrence clustering excluded repertoires with fewer than 30,000 or more than 120,000 public chains, plus five with anomalous nucleotide sharing. TCRdb holds this immuneACCESS table with in-frame rearrangements only. Some clones are missing; in checked studies, unresolved V genes explain under half, and the rest has no known cause. That table supplies the V and J calls and clone size; D and trimming were determined from the DNA. This sample holds about 220,000 clones; around 80% were observed only once. 6% of the sample is taken by the ten largest.

Study-wide conclusions, independent of this receptor: In a later genetic analysis, a missense DCLRE1C variant was associated with V-gene and J-gene trimming of TCR beta chains, and the association was replicated in an independent cohort. In a later genetic analysis, fewer N-insertions in productive TCRs were reported among donors in an Asian-associated ancestry cluster than the roughly 640-donor mean. A later analysis found that HLA-associated TCR beta chains were more clonally expanded and had lower generation probabilities than equally common non-associated chains. Correlated functional status among segregating V segments might reflect linkage disequilibrium, but an unknown experimental factor could not be ruled out. Most TCR sequences were observed very rarely across donors, whereas some public TCRs were present in many individuals. Because HLA typing was unavailable for some donors at each locus, only the typed subset was used in association tests. Some IMGT-functional V segments, including TRBV6-2 and TRBV6-3, could not be told apart with the 87-base-pair reads, so those segments were excluded. The study gave a list of under 200 TCR beta chains associated with cytomegalovirus. Assigning TCR associations to individual alleles was difficult when HLA alleles, especially DR and DQ, strongly co-occurred. The authors suggested that the approach could potentially be generalized to other disease states and immunological phenotypes. At a false discovery rate of 0.05, a later analysis linked fewer than 20,000 TCR beta sequences to specific HLA alleles. A further reported finding was that TCR beta sequences accurately predicted the HLA-A and HLA-B alleles for most subjects in the first cohort. Broadly in line with IMGT annotations, most TCR beta V segments showed up in productive rearrangements about 87% or about 30% of the time in an earlier analysis of some 590 of the donors. A few of the identified cytomegalovirus-associated TCR beta chains were confirmed in vitro to be specific for cytomegalovirus antigens. Sequencing depth was assumed to be roughly uniform across donors in the presence/absence analyses, though that assumption may not hold. In a later analysis, TCR association rates were found to vary across HLA loci, with the most associated TCRs seen for DRB1 alleles and the fewest for HLA-C alleles. A cluster of highly shared sequence variants was judged likely to be a technical artifact of the sequencing pipeline. In this cohort, only TCR beta chains were sequenced, and detectable features were limited by the absence of alpha or paired-chain data. For the cohort, immune exposure information was limited to CMV serostatus. Cytomegalovirus status was reported to be diagnosed by the classifier with high specificity and sensitivity in both the original and validation cohorts. According to a later analysis, parvovirus B19, influenza, CMV and Epstein-Barr virus appeared linked to several top co-occurrence clusters. Over 15 rarely observed V segments, including chromosome 9 orphons, were excluded from the earlier analysis of a few hundred of the donors because counts were too low. Most CMV-associated TCR beta chains appeared to be HLA-restricted in a later analysis, and the HLA associations seemed to be driven largely by CMV exposure.

A word on this clone: No antigen is known for it. No base-level quality is on record; no much larger clone is a single base apart.

CDR3 length: 16 amino acids, cysteine to phenylalanine. Solely the CDR3 DNA is kept, with 48 bases framed from the first base. Based on the germline V gene (reference sequence), the CDR1 and CDR2 sequences are LNHNV and YYDKDF. A distance of 18 bases separates the germline ends of V and J, which lose 0 bases and 6 bases respectively. In total, 500 to 700 healthy bone marrow donors made up the cohort. All cohort members were sampled while nominally healthy, although unrecorded immune exposures were likely present. The donor was CMV seropositive and was included in the group of some 290 seropositive cohort members. A peripheral blood sample was provided by each donor, and peripheral blood mononuclear cells were used for TCR beta sequencing. Genomic DNA was extracted from the blood cell samples with the Qiagen DNeasy Blood Extraction Kit.

This TCR was recovered from a man aged 40-49 years in good health and CMV-seropositive. The sequence links TRBV15 to TRBJ2-7, and TRBD1 may be the D gene, going by 5 matching bases. Sequenced sample: PBMCs. The CDR3 protein sequence reads: CATSRDRARPQAEQYF. The DNA sequence follows: TGTGCCACCAGCAGAGATCGGGCACGACCACAGGCCGAGCAGTACTTC.